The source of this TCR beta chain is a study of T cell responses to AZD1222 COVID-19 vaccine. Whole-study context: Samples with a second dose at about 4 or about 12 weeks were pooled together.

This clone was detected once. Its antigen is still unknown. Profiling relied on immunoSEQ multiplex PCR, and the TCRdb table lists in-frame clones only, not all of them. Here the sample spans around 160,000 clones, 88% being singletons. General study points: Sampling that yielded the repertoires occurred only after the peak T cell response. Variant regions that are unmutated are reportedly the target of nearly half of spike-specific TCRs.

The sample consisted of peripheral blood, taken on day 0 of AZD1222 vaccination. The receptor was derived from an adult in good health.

CDR3 in amino acids: CATRGEGNTGELFF. In nucleotides, the CDR3 is TGTGCCACCCGGGGGGAGGGAAACACCGGGGAGCTGTTTTTT. This chain connects TRBV2 to TRBJ2-2, with 7 bases that match TRBD2. Germline V gene lookup returns CDR1 SNHLY and CDR2 FYNNEI. There are 14 residues in the CDR3. V was pared by 10 bases and J by 2 bases, with 7 bases of the junction left unmatched. Variable domain in full (rest from reference TRBV2 and TRBJ2-2): EPEVTQTPSHQVTQMGQEVILRCVPISNHLYFYWYRQILGQKVEFLVSFYNNEISEKSEIFDDQFSVERPDGSNFTLKIRSTKLEDSAMYFCATRGEGNTGELFFGEGSRLTVL.